Given below is one T cell receptor (beta chain) in context. Its matching antigen is unknown. Other nucleotide sequences in the sample specify the same CDR3. Second-dose schedules of about 4 or about 12 weeks were combined. The V end lost 0 bases, the J end lost 4 bases, and 10 bases lay between the germline ends. CDR1 is SEHNR, CDR2 FQNEAQ, per germline (reference sequence). The CDR3 has 15 amino acids. The data are from a study of T cell responses to AZD1222 COVID-19 vaccine. Broader study findings: Spike-specific TCR repertoires showed rising breadth and depth after two AZD1222 doses. Targeting of unmutated variant regions was reportedly seen in nearly half of spike-specific TCRs. Females made up more of the donors, who were largely white British, and clonal diversity may have come out too low.

Sequenced by immunoSEQ multiplex PCR; TCRdb stores in-frame clones only, minus some. This table holds under 200,000 clones, roughly nine tenths found once. This receptor was identified in an adult who received the AZD1222 COVID-19 vaccine. The material was peripheral blood, obtained 28 days after the second AZD1222 dose. The chain couples TRBV7-9 to TRBJ1-5; D uncertain. Here the CDR3 reads CASSLAGSLNQPQHF. CDR3 DNA: TGTGCCAGCAGCTTAGCGGGCAGCCTTAATCAGCCCCAGCATTTT.